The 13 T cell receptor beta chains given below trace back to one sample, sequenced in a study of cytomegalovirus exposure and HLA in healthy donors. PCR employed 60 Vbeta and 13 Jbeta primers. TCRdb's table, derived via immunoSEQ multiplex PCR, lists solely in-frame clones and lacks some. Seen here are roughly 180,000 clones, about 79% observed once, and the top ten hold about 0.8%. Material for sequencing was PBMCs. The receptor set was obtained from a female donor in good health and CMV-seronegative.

The CDR3 loop is CASSLWGGRNTEAFF. The CDR3 DNA is TGTGCCAGCAGTTTATGGGGGGGGCGGAACACTGAAGCTTTCTTT. The chain links TRBV27 to TRBJ1-1; tentatively, D is TRBD1 (6 bases). V gave up 1 base and J gave up 1 base, with 10 bases separating them. The CDR3 length is 15 residues. Per the germline V gene, CDR1 is MNHEY and CDR2 is SMNVEV (reference sequence).

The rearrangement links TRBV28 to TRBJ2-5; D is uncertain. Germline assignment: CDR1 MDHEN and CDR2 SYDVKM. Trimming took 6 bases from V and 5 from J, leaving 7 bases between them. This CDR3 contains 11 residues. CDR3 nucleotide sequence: TGTGCCAGCAGGACACTCGAGACCCAGTACTTC. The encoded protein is CASRTLETQYF.

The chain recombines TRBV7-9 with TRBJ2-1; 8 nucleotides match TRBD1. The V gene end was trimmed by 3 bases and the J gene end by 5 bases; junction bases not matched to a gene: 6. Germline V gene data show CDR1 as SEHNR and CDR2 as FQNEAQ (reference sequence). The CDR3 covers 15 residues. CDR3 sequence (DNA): TGTGCCAGCAGCTTGGCGCAGGGGGCCAACAATGAGCAGTTCTTC. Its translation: CASSLAQGANNEQFF. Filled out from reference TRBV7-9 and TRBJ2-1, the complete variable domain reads DTGVSQNPRHKITKRGQNVTFRCDPISEHNRLYWYRQTLGQGPEFLTYFQNEAQLEKSRLLSDRFSAERPKGSFSTLEIQRTEQGDSAMYLCASSLAQGANNEQFFGPGTRLTVL.

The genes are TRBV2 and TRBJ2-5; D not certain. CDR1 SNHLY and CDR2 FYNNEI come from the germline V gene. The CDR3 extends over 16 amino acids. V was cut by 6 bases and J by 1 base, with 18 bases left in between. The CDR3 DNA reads TGTGCCAGCAGCGCGGAAATCTCTAGGATCCAAGAGACCCAGTACTTC. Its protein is CASSAEISRIQETQYF.

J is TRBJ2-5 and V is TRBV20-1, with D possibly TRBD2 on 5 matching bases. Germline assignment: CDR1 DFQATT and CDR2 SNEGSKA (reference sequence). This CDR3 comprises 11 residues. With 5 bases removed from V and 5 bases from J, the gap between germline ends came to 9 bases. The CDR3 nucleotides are TGCAGTGCTGAACGAGGGGAGACCCAGTACTTC. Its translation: CSAERGETQYF.

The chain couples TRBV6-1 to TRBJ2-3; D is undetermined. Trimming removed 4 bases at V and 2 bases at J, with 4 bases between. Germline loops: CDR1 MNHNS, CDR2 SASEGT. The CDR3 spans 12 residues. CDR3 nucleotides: TGTGCCAGCAGTGCAGACACAGATACGCAGTATTTT. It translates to CASSADTDTQYF.

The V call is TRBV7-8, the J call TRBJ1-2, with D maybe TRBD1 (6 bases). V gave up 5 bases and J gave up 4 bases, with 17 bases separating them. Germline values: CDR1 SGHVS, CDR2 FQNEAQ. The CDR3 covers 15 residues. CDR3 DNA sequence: TGTGCCAGCAGCGAAGGGGGGGGGCGAGGCTATGGCTACACCTTC. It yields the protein CASSEGGGRGYGYTF.

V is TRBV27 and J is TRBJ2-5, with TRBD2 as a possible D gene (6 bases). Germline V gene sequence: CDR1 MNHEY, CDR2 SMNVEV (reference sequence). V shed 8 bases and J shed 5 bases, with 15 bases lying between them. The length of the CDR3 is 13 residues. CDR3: CASGFDRGETQYF. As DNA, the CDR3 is TGTGCCAGCGGGTTCGACCGGGGGGAGACCCAGTACTTC.

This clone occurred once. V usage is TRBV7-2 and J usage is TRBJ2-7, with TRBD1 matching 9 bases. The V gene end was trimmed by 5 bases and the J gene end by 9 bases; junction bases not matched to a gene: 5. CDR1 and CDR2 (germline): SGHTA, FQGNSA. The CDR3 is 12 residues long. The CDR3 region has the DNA TGTGCCAGCAGCCTGACAGGGGGTGGGCAGTACTTC. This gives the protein CASSLTGGGQYF.

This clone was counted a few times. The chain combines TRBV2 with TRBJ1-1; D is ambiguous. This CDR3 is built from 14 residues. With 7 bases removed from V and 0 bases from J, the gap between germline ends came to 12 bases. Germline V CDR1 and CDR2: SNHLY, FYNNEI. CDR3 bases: TGTGCCAGCACGGCCGAGGCCCTGAACACTGAAGCTTTCTTT. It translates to CASTAEALNTEAFF.

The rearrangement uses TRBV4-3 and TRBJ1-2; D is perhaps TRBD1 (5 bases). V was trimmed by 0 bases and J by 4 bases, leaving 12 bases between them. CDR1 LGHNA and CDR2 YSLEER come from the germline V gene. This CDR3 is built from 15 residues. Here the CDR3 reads CASSQDLGRGYGYTF. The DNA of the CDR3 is TGCGCCAGCAGCCAAGATCTTGGAAGGGGCTATGGCTACACCTTC.

Here the CDR3 reads CASSGGPPYEQYF. CDR3 bases: TGTGCCAGCAGTGGAGGTCCTCCCTACGAGCAGTACTTC. V gene TRBV28 combines with J gene TRBJ2-7; TRBD2 is a possible D gene (5 bases). Trimming left V 5 bases short and J 2 bases short, with 10 bases between. The CDR3 has 13 amino acids. The germline CDR1 and CDR2 sequences are MDHEN and SYDVKM. Using reference TRBV28 and TRBJ2-7 for the parts outside the CDR3, the full variable domain is DVKVTQSSRYLVKRTGEKVFLECVQDMDHENMFWYRQDPGLGLRLIYFSYDVKMKEKGDIPEGYSVSREKKERFSLILESASTNQTSMYLCASSGGPPYEQYFGPGTRLTVT.

CDR3 sequence: CASSSRQGSFKTQYF. CDR3 bases: TGTGCCAGCAGTTCACGACAGGGGTCTTTTAAGACCCAGTACTTC. The rearrangement joins TRBV28 to TRBJ2-5; 8 bases match TRBD1. Losses at the gene ends were 4 bases for V and 6 bases for J; bases not matched to a gene: 10. The CDR3 has 15 amino acids. Germline V gene lookup returns CDR1 MDHEN and CDR2 SYDVKM.